These 14 T cell receptor beta chains share one sample of origin, sequenced in a study of CD8+CD57+ T cells in acquired aplastic anemia. The use of genomic DNA as template underpinned the TCR beta VDJ and CDR3 profiling. TCRdb fed the reads into MiXCR, producing one record per CDR3 protein. This sample carries about 240,000 distinct CDR3 sequences, around 45% of them seen once, and the ten largest clones take over 7.5%. CD8+CD57+ cell expansion had been shown by flow cytometry in patients chosen for sequencing. Sequences were obtained from sorted CD4+, CD8+, or CD8+CD57+ T cells (not recorded which) from PBMCs. These receptors all stem from a human donor with aplastic anemia.

In this sample, this clonotype turned up many times. V and J are TRBV7-9 and TRBJ1-4; 8 bases line up with TRBD1. Germline assignment: CDR1 SEHNR and CDR2 FQNEAQ (reference sequence). V was clipped by 3 bases and J by 7 bases; unmatched bases: 7. The CDR3 length is 15 residues. CDR3 in DNA: TGTGCCAGCAGCTTGTTTGTGGACAGGGTTGAAAAACTGTTTTTT. Amino acids: CASSLFVDRVEKLFF.

The chain has TRBV7-2 and TRBJ2-3; no definite D call. The CDR3 has 14 residues. The V end lost 1 base, the J end lost 4 bases, and 9 bases lay between the germline ends. Germline CDR1 and CDR2: SGHTA and FQGNSA. The CDR3 loop reads CASSLEPDPDTQYF. The CDR3, as DNA: TGTGCCAGCAGCTTAGAGCCGGACCCAGATACGCAGTATTTT. Filled out from reference TRBV7-2 and TRBJ2-3, the complete variable domain reads GAGVSQSPSNKVTEKGKDVELRCDPISGHTALYWYRQSLGQGLEFLIYFQGNSAPDKSGLPSDRFSAERTGGSVSTLTIQRTQQEDSAVYLCASSLEPDPDTQYFGPGTRLTVL.

The rearrangement uses TRBV6-6 and TRBJ1-3; no reliable D call. This CDR3 has 16 amino acids. V was clipped by 6 bases and J by 0 bases, with 15 bases between them. In germline, CDR1 is MNHNY, CDR2 SVGAGI (reference sequence). CDR3 region: CASSPGRLCSGNTIYF. CDR3 bases: TGTGCCAGCAGCCCTGGGAGGCTGTGCTCTGGAAACACCATATATTTT.

V is TRBV9 and J is TRBJ2-4; 16 nucleotides agree with TRBD2. The CDR3 sequence is 16 residues long. V lost 4 bases to trimming and J lost 7 bases; unmatched junction nucleotides: 5. Germline CDR1 reads SGDLS; CDR2 reads YYNGEE. CDR3 bases: TGTGCCAGCAGCCCCGGGACTAGCGGGGGGGCGAACATTCAGTACTTC. Amino acid sequence: CASSPGTSGGANIQYF.

This clonotype was counted a single time. The chain links TRBV10-3 to TRBJ2-1, with D tentatively TRBD1 (6 bases). Per germline, CDR1 ENHRY and CDR2 SYGVKD. Trimming took off 11 bases at V and 1 base at J, with 9 bases between the two ends. This CDR3 spans 12 amino acids. The CDR3 loop is CAATGSYNEQFF. The CDR3 DNA follows: TGTGCCGCCACAGGGTCCTACAATGAGCAGTTCTTC.

The rearrangement joins TRBV24-1 to TRBJ2-1; 9 bases are shared with TRBD2. CDR3 size: 16 residues. Germline V CDR1 and CDR2: KGHDR, SFDVKD. The ends lost 3 bases at V and 6 bases at J; junction bases unmatched: 8. The CDR3 here is CATSDPSGIPPNEQFF. The CDR3 DNA reads as TGTGCCACCAGTGATCCTAGCGGGATCCCCCCCAATGAGCAGTTCTTC.

The chain is built from TRBV2 and TRBJ1-5; TRBD1 aligns across 7 bases. Trimming removed 6 bases from V and 1 base from J; junction bases left unmatched: 3. The length of the CDR3 is 14 residues. Germline V gene sequence: CDR1 SNHLY, CDR2 FYNNEI. CDR3 nucleotide sequence: TGTGCCAGCAGACCGGACAGGAGCAATCAGCCCCAGCATTTT. Translating it yields CASRPDRSNQPQHF.

This clonotype turned up a few times. The chain couples TRBV7-9 to TRBJ1-3, with no clear D. Germline CDR1 is SEHNR and CDR2 is FQNEAQ (reference sequence). V dropped 4 bases and J dropped 8 bases, with 15 bases sitting between them. CDR3 length: 14 residues. The CDR3 sequence is CASSSRAGVDTIYF. In DNA, the CDR3 is TGTGCCAGCAGCTCCCGCGCTGGGGTTGACACCATATATTTT.

The gene calls are TRBV15 and TRBJ1-1; TRBD1 aligns across 10 bases. CDR1 LNHNV and CDR2 YYDKDF come from the germline V gene (reference sequence). This CDR3 is 15 amino acids long. Trimming removed 1 base from V and 6 bases from J; junction bases left unmatched: 5. This CDR3 reads CATSRGDRGRAEAFF. CDR3 nucleotides: TGTGCCACCAGCAGAGGGGACAGGGGCCGGGCTGAAGCTTTCTTT.

The chain is built from TRBV7-2 and TRBJ1-2; 8 nucleotides match TRBD1. Germline V CDR1 and CDR2: SGHTA, FQGNSA. The junction had 6 bases not matched to a gene; V was cut back by 5 bases and J by 4 bases. The CDR3 spans 14 residues. DNA for the CDR3: TGTGCCAGCAGCATCGACAGGGGTGGCTATGGCTACACCTTC. This gives the protein CASSIDRGGYGYTF.

The V gene is TRBV7-9, the J gene TRBJ2-3; 7 positions agree with TRBD1. Germline lookup yields CDR1 SEHNR and CDR2 FQNEAQ (reference sequence). The CDR3 length is 15 residues. J lost 3 bases, V lost 5 bases, and 8 bases had no gene match. The chain's CDR3 is CASSHGQDITDTQYF. The DNA for the CDR3 is TGTGCCAGCAGCCACGGACAGGATATAACAGATACGCAGTATTTT. Looking up the rest from reference TRBV7-9 and TRBJ2-3 gives the full variable domain: DTGVSQNPRHKITKRGQNVTFRCDPISEHNRLYWYRQTLGQGPEFLTYFQNEAQLEKSRLLSDRFSAERPKGSFSTLEIQRTEQGDSAMYLCASSHGQDITDTQYFGPGTRLTVL.

This clonotype was picked up many times. The gene calls are TRBV13 and TRBJ2-5, with TRBD2 as a possible D gene (5 bases). The CDR3 consists of 13 residues. Germline CDR1 reads PRHDT; CDR2 reads FYEKMQ (reference sequence). V was cut by 1 base and J by 5 bases, with 8 bases left in between. The CDR3 loop reads CASSLVGEETQYF. The DNA for the CDR3 is TGTGCCAGCAGCTTAGTCGGGGAGGAGACCCAGTACTTC.

This clonotype was seen more than once but under ten times. The J gene is TRBJ2-7, the V gene TRBV5-6; TRBD1 matches 7 bases. The CDR3 spans 13 residues. The germline gives CDR1 SGHDT, CDR2 YYEEEE. Trimming at V came to 0 bases and at J to 6 bases, leaving 3 bases not matched to a gene. CDR3 sequence reads: CASSLEGQIEQYF. The CDR3 DNA sequence: TGTGCCAGCAGCTTGGAGGGACAGATCGAGCAGTACTTC.

This clonotype has a handful of counts. The V gene is TRBV5-1, the J gene TRBJ2-1; D possibly uses TRBD1 or TRBD2 (6 bases each). From germline, CDR1 is SGHRS and CDR2 YFSETQ. CDR3 length: 14 amino acids. Trimming left V 7 bases short and J 2 bases short, with 13 bases between. The CDR3 region is CASAEGGPYNEQFF. CDR3 nucleotides: TGCGCCAGCGCCGAGGGGGGTCCCTACAATGAGCAGTTCTTC.